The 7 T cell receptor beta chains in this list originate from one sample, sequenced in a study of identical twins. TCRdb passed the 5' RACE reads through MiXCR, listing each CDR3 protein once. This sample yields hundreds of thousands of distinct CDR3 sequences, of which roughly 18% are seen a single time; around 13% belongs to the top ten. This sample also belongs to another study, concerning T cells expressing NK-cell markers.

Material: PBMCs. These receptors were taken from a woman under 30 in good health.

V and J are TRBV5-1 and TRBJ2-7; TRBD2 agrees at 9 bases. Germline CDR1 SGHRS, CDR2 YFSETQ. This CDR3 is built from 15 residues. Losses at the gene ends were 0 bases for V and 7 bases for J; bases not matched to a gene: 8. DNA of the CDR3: TGCGCCAGCAGCTTGGAGGTAGCGGGGGAAGGTGAGCAGTACTTC. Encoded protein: CASSLEVAGEGEQYF.

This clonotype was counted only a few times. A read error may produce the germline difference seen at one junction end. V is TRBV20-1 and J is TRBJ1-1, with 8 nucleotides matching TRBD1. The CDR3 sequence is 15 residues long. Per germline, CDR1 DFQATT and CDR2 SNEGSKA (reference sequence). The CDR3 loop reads CSARAGTGGSTEAFF. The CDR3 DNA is TGCAGTGCTAGAGCCGGGACAGGAGGGTCCACTGAAGCCTTCTTT.

The CDR3 region has the DNA TGTGCCAGCAGTTACTCCTCTCGAGGGGGCTACACCTTC. Its translation: CASSYSSRGGYTF. The V gene is TRBV6-5, the J gene TRBJ1-2; D is undetermined. The CDR3 consists of 13 residues. CDR1 is MNHEY and CDR2 is SVGAGI in the germline V gene. Trimming removed 0 bases from V and 8 bases from J, with 10 bases in between.

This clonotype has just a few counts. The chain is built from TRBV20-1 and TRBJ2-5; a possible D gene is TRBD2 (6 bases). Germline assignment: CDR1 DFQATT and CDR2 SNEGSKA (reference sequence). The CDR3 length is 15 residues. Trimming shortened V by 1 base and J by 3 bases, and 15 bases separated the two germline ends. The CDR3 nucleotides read TGCAGTGCTAGAGCTCCTGTGGCGGGGAAAGAGACCCAGTACTTC. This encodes CSARAPVAGKETQYF.

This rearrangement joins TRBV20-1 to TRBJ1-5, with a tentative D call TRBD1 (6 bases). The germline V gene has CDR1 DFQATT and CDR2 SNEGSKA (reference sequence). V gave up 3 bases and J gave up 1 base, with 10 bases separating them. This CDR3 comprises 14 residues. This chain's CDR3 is CSARWGPSNQPQHF. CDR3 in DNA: TGCAGTGCTAGGTGGGGGCCAAGCAATCAGCCCCAGCATTTT.

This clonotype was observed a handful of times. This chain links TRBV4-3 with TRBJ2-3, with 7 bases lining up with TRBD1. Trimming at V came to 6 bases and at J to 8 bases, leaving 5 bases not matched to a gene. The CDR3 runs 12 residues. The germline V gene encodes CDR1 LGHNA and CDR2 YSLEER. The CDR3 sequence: CASRTGYGTQYF. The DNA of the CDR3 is TGCGCCAGCAGGACAGGGTATGGTACGCAGTATTTT.

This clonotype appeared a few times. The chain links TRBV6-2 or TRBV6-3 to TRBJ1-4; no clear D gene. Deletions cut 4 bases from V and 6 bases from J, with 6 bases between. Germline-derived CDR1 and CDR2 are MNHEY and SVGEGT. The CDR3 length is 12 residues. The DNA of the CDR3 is TGTGCCAGCAGTTGGGCCTATGAAAAACTGTTTTTT. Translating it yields CASSWAYEKLFF.